This T cell receptor (beta chain) derives from a study of early T cells in non-severe SARS-CoV-2 infection listed by TCRdb under 2021. Regarding the study in general: TCR sequencing used bulk RNA from unsorted whole blood, so alpha and beta chains could not be paired.

The library was prepared using 5' RACE. Sequencer: NextSeq 500. The TCR library protocol attached unique molecular identifiers to individual cDNA molecules to correct for sequencing error and PCR bias. Both TCR alpha and beta chains were sequenced, and tight co-correlation was observed between alpha and beta sequence abundances in each sample. The original methods were these. Decombinator V4 was used to annotate the V gene, J gene and CDR3 of the TCR sequences. Expanded TCRs were defined as changing significantly between any two time points under a Poisson model with p below 0.0001. TCR abundances were normalised to the total number of TCRs sequenced per sample and expressed as counts per million. TRAV1-2 paired with TRAJ12, TRAJ20 or TRAJ33 defined MAIT TCRs, while TRAV10 paired with TRAJ18 defined iNKT TCRs. VDJdb, accessed 1 November 2021, was searched for CMV, EBV and SARS-CoV-2 annotated TCRs, with TCRs annotated for multiple antigens excluded. The raw public data were reprocessed by TCRdb itself: fastp quality trimming at Q25, MiXCR clonotype calling, in-frame beta chains only. Each CDR3 protein gets just one entry, which takes the most common genes and DNA from the rows behind it. For this entry, the V and J calls and clone size follow TCRdb and not the study's own pipeline. The table for this sample lists around 76,000 distinct CDR3 sequences; more than 10% of them were counted only once. The top ten constitute 3.5% to 4.5% of the sample.

Concerning this clonotype itself: Its recognized antigen is unknown. Base qualities are not provided; no much larger clone lies one nucleotide away.

For CDR1 and CDR2, the germline V gene lists SGDLS and YYNGEE. The CDR3 goes from the cysteine to the phenylalanine over 16 residues. Just CDR3 DNA is preserved here, 48 bases in frame from base 1. V is reduced by 1 base and J by 6 bases, leaving a spacing of 17 bases between them. Set within a cohort of healthcare workers in London, UK, this nested case-control study involved weekly PCR testing of nasopharyngeal swabs along with blood sampling. Between 23 and 31 March 2020, the week of the UK lockdown, healthcare workers were enrolled and then followed up weekly for as long as 16 weeks. Results and caveats for the whole study, not just this receptor: VDJdb matching was skewed toward anti-spike CD8 responses and likely underestimated virus-specific expansions by missing private and CD4 specificities.

The clonotype was recovered from an adult who was a healthcare worker with PCR-confirmed SARS-CoV-2 infection or an uninfected control (not recorded which). The chain employs TRBV9 and TRBJ2-1; the D element might be TRBD1 or TRBD2, as each aligns at 5 bases. Sequenced sample: whole blood. At the DNA level, the sequence is TGTGCCAGCAGCGTATTGGGGGAACCCGGATTCAATGAGCAGTTCTTC. Its product reads: CASSVLGEPGFNEQFF.